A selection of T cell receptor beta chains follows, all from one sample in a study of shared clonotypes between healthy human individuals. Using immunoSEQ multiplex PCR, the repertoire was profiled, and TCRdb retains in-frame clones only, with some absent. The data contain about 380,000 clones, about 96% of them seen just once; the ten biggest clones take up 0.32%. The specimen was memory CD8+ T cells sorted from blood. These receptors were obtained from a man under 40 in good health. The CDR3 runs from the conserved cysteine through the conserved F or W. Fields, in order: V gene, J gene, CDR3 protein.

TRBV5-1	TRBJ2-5	CASSYTPYIQGRETQYF
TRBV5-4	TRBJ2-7	CASSLGPGGEQYF
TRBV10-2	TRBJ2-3	CASTRDRPDTQYF
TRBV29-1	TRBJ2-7	CSVARAGGGEQYF
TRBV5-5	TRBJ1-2	CASSLAGGRGGYTF
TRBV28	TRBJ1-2	CASSRSGNYGYTF
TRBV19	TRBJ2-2	CASSIGGVTGELFF
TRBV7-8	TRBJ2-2	CASIVRGANTGELFF
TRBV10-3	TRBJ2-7	CASRDNSYEQYF
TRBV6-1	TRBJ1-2	CASSEAEGLGYTF
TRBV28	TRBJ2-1	CASRRGTRSSYNEQFF
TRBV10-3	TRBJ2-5	CAIGIAGGPETQYF
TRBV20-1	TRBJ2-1	CSATKYNEQFF
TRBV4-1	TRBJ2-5	CASSQVLASGETQYF
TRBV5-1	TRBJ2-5	CASSLALQETQYF
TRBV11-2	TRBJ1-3	CASSSYRGGNTIYF
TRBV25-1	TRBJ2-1	CASGEVGSGSYNEQFF
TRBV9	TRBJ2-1	CASSLEGTGWGEQFF
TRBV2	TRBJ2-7	CASSGDRNGRDSYEQYF
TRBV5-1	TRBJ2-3	CASSSSGGSTDTQYF
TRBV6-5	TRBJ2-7	CASSYRGSPPYEQYF
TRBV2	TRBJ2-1	CASSAFIGRDLYNEQFF
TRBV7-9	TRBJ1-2	CASSLALGAGYTF
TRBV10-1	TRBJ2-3	CASSATSGIGTDTQYF
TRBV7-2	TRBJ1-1	CASSPTPNTEAFF
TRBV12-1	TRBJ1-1	CASSFSLPQGGGTEAFF
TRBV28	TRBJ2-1	CASKPAGYNEQFF
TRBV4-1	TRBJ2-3	CASSPGLAATDTQYF
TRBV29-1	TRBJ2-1	CSGGQGTYNEQFF
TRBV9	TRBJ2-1	CASSVVAGNNEQFF
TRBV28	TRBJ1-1	CASSRAGDNTEAFF
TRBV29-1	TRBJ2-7	CSVEWAQSQSYEQYF
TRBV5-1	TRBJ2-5	CASSLVRQGQETQYF
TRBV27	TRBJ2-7	CASSSTGSDDYEQYF
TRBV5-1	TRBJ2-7	CASSPRRWGAYEQYF
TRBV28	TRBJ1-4	CASGPGPGLGEKLFF
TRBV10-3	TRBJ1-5	CAISEVAGYNQPQHF
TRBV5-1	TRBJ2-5	CASSLGAGQETQYF
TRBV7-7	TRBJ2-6	CASSLNASGANVLTF
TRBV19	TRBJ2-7	CASSIASTGTGSYEQYF
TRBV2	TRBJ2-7	CASSERAYEQYF
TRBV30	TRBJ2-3	CAWSVDSGTDTQYF
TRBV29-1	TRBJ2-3	CSVRKTSTDTQYF
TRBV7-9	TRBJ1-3	CASSLGHSGNTIYF
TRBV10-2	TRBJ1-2	CASSETRRSNYGYTF
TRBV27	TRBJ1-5	CASSPGQGNQPQHF
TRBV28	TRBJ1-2	CASSFPGISGYTF
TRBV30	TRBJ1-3	CACGVEAYSGNTIYF
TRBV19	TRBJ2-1	CASSTPGLAARGSYNEQFF